The TCR beta chain described here comes from a study of glioma-infiltrating T cells after dendritic cell vaccination. Study-level information: Patients received three intradermal dendritic cell vaccine injections at biweekly intervals.

Selection required adequate fresh-frozen tumor tissue plus more than two years' survival data. Trimming at V came to 9 bases and at J to 4 bases, leaving 5 bases not matched to a gene. The CDR3 extends over 14 amino acids. In germline, CDR1 is SNHLY, CDR2 FYNNEI. Input was about 2 ug genomic DNA, or all available if less. Here immunoSEQ multiplex PCR was the method, and the copy in TCRdb shows in-frame clones only, minus some. The data show approximately 84,000 clones, 80% to 90% seen once. Sequenced material: blood, taken before dendritic cell vaccination. This clonotype originated in a human donor with glioblastoma. This chain joins TRBV2 and TRBJ2-1, with TRBD2 matching 11 bases. The CDR3 DNA reads TGTGCCAGACAAAGACTAGCGGGGTACAATGAGCAGTTCTTC. Protein: CARQRLAGYNEQFF.